A single sample gave rise to the 18 T cell receptor beta chains below, sequenced in a study of regulatory T cells in long-lasting Graves disease. According to the study, TCR beta libraries were built with iRepertoire HTBI primers and CDR3-region Arm-PCR. Via MiXCR, TCRdb re-called the multiplex PCR reads, giving one row per CDR3 protein. The data contain a few hundred thousand distinct CDR3 sequences, 20% to 25% of them singletons. The sample's time point: newly diagnosed GD, antithyroid drugs for less than 3 months. From RNA extracted from PBMCs, the TCR library was made. This sample comprised peripheral blood mononuclear cells (PBMCs), obtained at new diagnosis, from a patient treated with antithyroid drugs. These receptor sequences come from a female donor with Graves disease.

This clonotype has ten or more counts. The chain links TRBV5-6 to TRBJ1-1; TRBD1 aligns across 8 bases. Germline V gene data show CDR1 as SGHDT and CDR2 as YYEEEE. Trimming at V came to 0 bases and at J to 0 bases, leaving 4 bases not matched to a gene. CDR3 length: 16 residues. DNA of the CDR3: TGTGCCAGCAGCTTGGACAGGGGGAGAGTGAACACTGAAGCTTTCTTT. It translates to CASSLDRGRVNTEAFF.

In this sample, this clonotype turned up many times. The rearrangement links TRBV20-1 to TRBJ1-1, with D hard to call. V lost 1 base and J 1 base, leaving 4 bases between the germline ends. This CDR3 contains 12 residues. Germline lookup yields CDR1 DFQATT and CDR2 SNEGSKA (reference sequence). The DNA for the CDR3 is TGCAGTGCTAGAGTCTCGAACACTGAAGCTTTCTTT. It encodes CSARVSNTEAFF.

The table lists this clonotype with a few counts. The rearrangement links TRBV30 to TRBJ2-7, with TRBD1 identical over 9 bases. Germline V lookup: CDR1 GTSNPN, CDR2 SVGIG (reference sequence). The CDR3 covers 15 residues. Germline trimming cut 2 bases from V and 2 bases from J; bases unmatched to any gene: 7. CDR3 in amino acids: CAWSLGQGTPYEQYF. As DNA, the CDR3 is TGTGCCTGGAGTTTGGGACAGGGAACCCCCTACGAGCAGTACTTC.

The chain has TRBV19 and TRBJ1-5; 10 bases align to TRBD1. The CDR3 is 17 amino acids. Trimming removed 7 bases from V and 0 bases from J; junction bases left unmatched: 9. The germline CDR1 and CDR2 sequences are LNHDA and SQIVND (reference sequence). In DNA, the CDR3 is TGTGCCAGTATGGGGGGACAGGGGCCCTATAGCAATCAGCCCCAGCATTTT. It is translated as CASMGGQGPYSNQPQHF.

V and J are TRBV6-2 or TRBV6-3 and TRBJ2-7, with D possibly matching TRBD2 (8 bases). Germline CDR1 is MNHEY and CDR2 is SVGEGT. V was shortened by 6 bases and J by 0 bases, with 12 bases between the two germline ends. The CDR3 spans 14 residues. The CDR3 DNA sequence: TGTGCCAGCAGCGGGGGGGACAGCTCCTACGAGCAGTACTTC. It encodes CASSGGDSSYEQYF.

About this clonotype itself: This may be a read error: a much more frequent sequence differs by one nucleotide. The gene calls are TRBV3-1 and TRBJ2-5; TRBD2 agrees at 9 bases. The V segment lost 4 bases and the J segment 5 bases; nucleotides outside the gene matches: 14. This CDR3 spans 17 amino acids. The germline gives CDR1 LGHDT, CDR2 YNNKEL (reference sequence). The CDR3, as DNA: TGTGCCAGCAGCCGAGGGTCTAGCGGGGCCCTGGGGGAGACCCAGTACTTC. This gives the protein CASSRGSSGALGETQYF.

The chain carries TRBV10-3 and TRBJ2-1, with D unclear. There are 12 residues in the CDR3. Germline V gene lookup returns CDR1 ENHRY and CDR2 SYGVKD. V lost 0 bases and J 10 bases, leaving 7 bases between the germline ends. The CDR3 spells CAISESRDEQFF. In DNA, the CDR3 is TGTGCCATCAGTGAGTCTCGCGACGAGCAGTTCTTC.

This clonotype was seen only a few times. The chain combines TRBV5-1 with TRBJ1-1, with no clear D. Germline V gene lookup returns CDR1 SGHRS and CDR2 YFSETQ. The CDR3 totals 14 residues. V dropped 1 base and J dropped 1 base, with 8 bases sitting between them. The DNA of the CDR3 is TGCGCCAGCAGCTTGTGGGGTGGGAACACTGAAGCTTTCTTT. The encoded protein is CASSLWGGNTEAFF.

This clonotype has at least ten counts. The chain recombines TRBV7-2 with TRBJ2-1; D is unclear. This CDR3 has 15 amino acids. Germline assignment: CDR1 SGHTA and CDR2 FQGNSA. The V end lost 3 bases, the J end lost 12 bases, and 21 bases lay between the germline ends. As DNA, the CDR3 is TGTGCCAGCAGCTTCAAAGCTGGGGAACCTATGTGGCAGTTCTTC. This sequence encodes CASSFKAGEPMWQFF.

In its sample, this clonotype was seen many times. The chain has TRBV7-2 and TRBJ1-2; 11 bases line up with TRBD1. The CDR3 extends over 14 amino acids. In germline, CDR1 is SGHTA, CDR2 FQGNSA. J was trimmed by 8 bases and V by 1 base; bases with no gene match: 3. In DNA form, the CDR3 reads TGTGCCAGCAGCTTAGTGGGACAGGGGGACGGCTACACCTTC. The encoded protein is CASSLVGQGDGYTF.

This clonotype was seen ten or more times. The chain carries TRBV12-3 or TRBV12-4 and TRBJ2-3; 8 bases align to TRBD2. Matching the DNA end better, TRBJ2-7 makes the J call doubtful. This CDR3 has 15 amino acids. The CDR3 region has the DNA TGTGCCAGCAGTTTGTCGTCTAGCGGGTACTACGAGCAGTACTTC. Protein sequence: CASSLSSSGYYEQYF.

This clonotype was recorded once. A much larger clone sits a single nucleotide away, making a read error possible. The CDR3 nucleotides read TGTGCCATCAGTGAATCGACAGGGCATGGCTACACCTTC. This sequence encodes CAISESTGHGYTF. The chain couples TRBV10-3 to TRBJ1-2; 7 bases are shared with TRBD1. CDR3 size: 13 residues. Per germline, CDR1 ENHRY and CDR2 SYGVKD. V lost 3 bases, J lost 6 bases, and 4 bases stayed unmatched.

This clonotype was recorded a few times. CDR3 nucleotide sequence: TGTGCCAGCACCCGGACAGGGTCTAACTATGGCTACACCTTC. Encoded protein: CASTRTGSNYGYTF. V is TRBV7-2 and J is TRBJ1-2, with 8 bases matching TRBD1. The CDR3 contains 14 residues. CDR1 and CDR2 from the germline V gene are SGHTA and FQGNSA. Trimming cost V 7 bases and J 0 bases; bases outside gene matches: 4.

Ten or more counts support this clonotype. CDR3 in DNA: TGTGCCAGCAGACAGACGAGGGATCAGCCCCAGCATTTT. Protein: CASRQTRDQPQHF. The J gene is TRBJ1-5, the V gene TRBV27; D remains unclear. CDR1 MNHEY and CDR2 SMNVEV come from the germline V gene (reference sequence). The CDR3 runs 13 residues. Trimming stripped 6 bases from V and 5 bases from J, with 11 bases between.

This clonotype was recorded many times. V and J are TRBV6-1 and TRBJ1-2, with TRBD1 matching over 9 bases. Germline V CDR1 and CDR2: MNHNS, SASEGT. The CDR3 contains 13 residues. Unmatched junction bases numbered 6, after V lost 9 bases and J lost 4 bases. The DNA for the CDR3 is TGTGCCAGTACACAGGGGGCCGCCTATGGCTACACCTTC. Its protein product is CASTQGAAYGYTF.

In this sample, this clonotype turned up many times. V and J are TRBV5-1 and TRBJ2-5; either TRBD1 or TRBD2 may fit D (7 bases each). Germline lookup yields CDR1 SGHRS and CDR2 YFSETQ. The CDR3 covers 15 residues. With 5 bases removed from V and 2 bases from J, the gap between germline ends came to 16 bases. The CDR3 sequence is CASSSQGREQETQYF. The CDR3, as DNA: TGCGCCAGCAGTTCACAGGGGCGGGAGCAAGAGACCCAGTACTTC.

This chain joins TRBV7-2 and TRBJ2-3; either TRBD1 or TRBD2 may fit D (7 bases each). The CDR3 is 16 residues long. The V end lost 4 bases, the J end lost 4 bases, and 18 bases lay between the germline ends. Germline CDR1 reads SGHTA; CDR2 reads FQGNSA. The CDR3 DNA follows: TGTGCCAGCAGCTGGGGGGGGGGGACAGACCCAGATACGCAGTATTTT. It is translated as CASSWGGGTDPDTQYF.

About this clonotype itself: Likely a read error: the CDR3 ends without its conserved phenylalanine or tryptophan. The chain carries TRBV6-2 or TRBV6-3 and TRBJ1-2; D perhaps matches TRBD1 (5 bases). V lost 5 bases to trimming and J lost 4 bases, with 8 bases between them. CDR3 size: 12 residues. Germline CDR1 is MNHEY and CDR2 is SVGEGT. Here the CDR3 DNA reads TGTGCCAGCAGTCAGGGATTCTATGGCTACACCCTC. It codes for CASSQGFYGYTL.